The 4 T cell receptor beta chains reported below all come from one sample, sequenced in a study of yellow fever vaccine responses in identical twins. TCRdb recomputed calls from the RT-PCR reads with MiXCR, one row per CDR3 protein. The sample carries roughly 5,400 distinct CDR3 sequences, just over 85% recorded once. The specimen comprised T cells from blood (PBMCs), unsorted or a sorted subset (not recorded which), sampled before or after yellow fever vaccination (not recorded which). The receptors were gathered from a woman between 18 and 29 years old who received the yellow fever vaccine.

The CDR3 loop is CASSPPGRETQYF. The CDR3 coding sequence is TGTGCCAGCAGCCCCCCCGGGAGAGAGACCCAGTACTTC. The chain employs TRBV7-3 and TRBJ2-5, with D possibly being TRBD2 (6 bases). V dropped 5 bases and J dropped 4 bases, with 11 bases sitting between them. The germline V gene has CDR1 SGHTA and CDR2 FQGTGA. The CDR3 spans 13 residues.

The rearrangement joins TRBV20-1 to TRBJ2-5; 10 bases agree with TRBD1. Germline V lookup: CDR1 DFQATT, CDR2 SNEGSKA (reference sequence). The CDR3 totals 14 residues. Germline trimming cut 3 bases from V and 4 bases from J; bases unmatched to any gene: 5. CDR3 sequence reads: CSASWTGGLETQYF. Written as DNA, the CDR3 is TGCAGTGCTAGCTGGACAGGGGGGTTAGAGACCCAGTACTTC.

The V and J genes are TRBV12-3 or TRBV12-4 and TRBJ2-7; maybe TRBD2 (5 bases). The germline V and J ends were trimmed by 4 bases and 5 bases, with 9 bases remaining between them. The CDR3 runs 12 residues. The CDR3 DNA follows: TGTGCCAGCAGTTCCCCCGGGGACGAGCAGTACTTC. This encodes CASSSPGDEQYF.

The chain recombines TRBV10-3 with TRBJ1-2; possible D gene TRBD1, 5 bases. CDR1 and CDR2 (germline): ENHRY, SYGVKD. The length of the CDR3 is 12 residues. The V end lost 0 bases, the J end lost 8 bases, and 7 bases lay between the germline ends. The CDR3 nucleotides are TGTGCCATCAGTGAGTCGACAGCCGGCTACACCTTC. It is translated as CAISESTAGYTF.